This T cell receptor (beta chain) derives from a study of T-cell reconstitution after alpha-beta-depleted transplantation in children. This clonotype was seen more than once but under ten times. Construction of the TCRbeta library involved unique molecular identifiers. TCRdb analysed the PCR reads with MiXCR anew, one entry per CDR3 protein. There are a few hundred thousand distinct CDR3 sequences in the sample; approximately 12% occur only once, and 4% to 5.5% lies in the top ten. The germline V gene encodes CDR1 MGHRA and CDR2 YSYEKL. The CDR3 runs 18 residues. The V and J ends lost 4 bases and 0 bases respectively, with 18 bases between them.

The input for sequencing was PBMCs, taken from the stem cell graft. The chain links TRBV4-1 to TRBJ1-4, with TRBD1 as a possible D gene (6 bases). The origin of this receptor is a human donor who donated a stem cell graft to a child with Fanconi anemia. The CDR3 nucleotides are TGCGCCAGCAGCCTCTCGGGGGGCAACCAGGCAACTAATGAAAAACTGTTTTTT. This translates into CASSLSGGNQATNEKLFF.